Listed below are T cell receptor beta chains from one sample, sequenced in a study of T cells after yellow fever vaccination. In TCRdb, the 5' RACE reads were re-called with MiXCR into one record per CDR3 protein. The sample holds some 670,000 distinct CDR3 sequences; around 12% are singletons and the top ten take just under 15%. The sequencing used PBMCs, collected on the day of the yellow fever booster vaccination. Every receptor here comes from a man younger than 45 who received the YFV17D yellow fever vaccine. CDR3s include the opening cysteine and the closing phenylalanine or tryptophan. The D gene is left open where the match is weak. The listing skips clone size in some rows; elsewhere it reads once, few, many or a size class.

clone size	D gene	V gene	J gene	CDR3 length	CDR3 protein	CDR3 DNA
-	-	TRBV7-3	TRBJ2-3	16	CASSSERVRGTDTQYF	TGTGCCAGCAGCTCCGAGCGGGTGAGAGGGACAGATACGCAGTATTTT
few	-	TRBV30	TRBJ1-6	15	CAWSGRLAYNSPLHF	TGTGCCTGGAGCGGTCGTTTAGCCTATAATTCACCCCTCCACTTT
-	TRBD2	TRBV18	TRBJ2-2	15	CASSPLAGETGELFF	TGTGCCAGCTCACCACTAGCGGGAGAGACCGGGGAGCTGTTTTTT
few	-	TRBV29-1	TRBJ2-5	15	CSVVRLDSPKETQYF	TGCAGCGTCGTCAGACTGGACAGTCCGAAAGAGACCCAGTACTTC
few	TRBD1	TRBV7-7	TRBJ2-3	15	CASSSLTGGADTQYF	TGTGCCAGCAGCTCACTAACAGGGGGCGCGGATACGCAGTATTTT
-	TRBD1	TRBV6-2/TRBV6-3	TRBJ2-5	14	CAGRRTGVGETQYF	TGTGCCGGACGGAGGACAGGGGTCGGAGAGACCCAGTACTTC
many	-	TRBV10-3	TRBJ2-7	13	CAIMGSSTGEQYF	TGTGCCATCATGGGCAGCTCCACTGGCGAGCAGTACTTC
-	TRBD1	TRBV12-3/TRBV12-4	TRBJ2-2	16	CASSLVWTGGTGELFF	TGTGCCAGCAGTTTAGTATGGACAGGGGGCACCGGGGAGCTGTTTTTT
-	-	TRBV7-9	TRBJ2-7	13	CASGGWESYEQYF	TGTGCCAGCGGAGGTTGGGAGTCCTACGAGCAGTACTTC
-	TRBD2	TRBV7-2	TRBJ2-1	15	CASSLGTSGQGEQFF	TGTGCCAGCAGCTTAGGGACTAGCGGCCAAGGAGAGCAGTTCTTC
-	-	TRBV6-2/TRBV6-3	TRBJ2-3	16	CASTHPRVGGMDTQYF	TGTGCCAGCACCCACCCGAGGGTTGGGGGAATGGATACGCAGTATTTT
many	-	TRBV7-2	TRBJ2-3	14	CASSFRTSTDTQYF	TGTGCCAGCAGCTTCAGGACTAGCACAGATACGCAGTATTTT
few	-	TRBV10-3	TRBJ2-1	13	CAISGLGWAEQFF	TGTGCCATCAGTGGGTTAGGTTGGGCTGAGCAGTTCTTC
few	-	TRBV19	TRBJ2-7	14	CASSSWGGPYEQYF	TGTGCCAGTAGCTCTTGGGGGGGGCCTTACGAGCAGTACTTC
few	-	TRBV28	TRBJ2-1	13	CAILRSGRDEQFF	TGTGCCATTCTGAGGTCCGGGCGGGATGAGCAGTTCTTC